This T cell receptor (beta chain) was profiled in a study of regulatory T cells in long-lasting Graves disease (dated by TCRdb to about 2021). Context from the whole study: In the newly diagnosed Graves' disease group, patients had been taking antithyroid drugs for less than 3 months. TCR sequencing covered 13 persistent and roughly 20 newly diagnosed Graves' disease patients, 33 samples in total. Peripheral blood TCR sequencing and RNA sequencing compared persistent Graves' disease patients with newly diagnosed Graves' disease patients. The study was registered as a clinical trial and conducted in China.

Reading the label with the study, this specimen's time point is: newly diagnosed GD, antithyroid drugs for less than 3 months. For both TCR sequencing and RNA sequencing, RNA was extracted from PBMCs in TRIzol. The diagnosis of Graves' disease was made according to American Thyroid Association guidelines. Patients for the study were recruited at an endocrinology department in Xi'an, China. From each patient, roughly 9 milliliters of peripheral blood was collected into an EDTA anticoagulant tube. Ficoll Paque Plus density gradient separation was used to isolate PBMCs, and no additional T cell sorting was done. An Agilent 2100 Bioanalyzer and agarose gel were used to assess RNA quality, and a NanoDrop 2000 was used to measure RNA concentration. From a lookup of the germline V gene (reference sequence), CDR1 and CDR2 are WNHNN and SYGVQD. The CDR3, cysteine through phenylalanine, is 17 amino acids long. The only DNA kept is the CDR3, 51 bases in frame from the first base. For this chain, trimming is 2 bases at the V end and 7 bases at the J end, and the number of junction bases without a gene match is 15.

The study at large found these results: Lower TCR Shannon entropy and fewer highly expanded clones were observed in persistent Graves' disease patients than in newly diagnosed patients, which suggested clonal expansion. As a limitation, the authors acknowledged that the small sample size may reduce accuracy. Sequencing and analysis were restricted to the TCR beta chain. A larger number of public clonotypes was shared among persistent patients (more than 2,500) than among newly diagnosed patients (approximately 1,000). Because the primary lesion, thyroid tissue, could not be accessed, the study looked at peripheral blood alone. Preferential use of TRBV28, TRBJ1-2 and TRBJ2-5 was observed in persistent disease, whereas TRBV20-1 and TRBJ2-1 were favored in newly diagnosed disease.

Library preparation used multiplex PCR. Sequenced on an Illumina HiSeq 4000. iRepertoire HTBI primers and Arm-PCR amplification of CDR3 regions were used to construct TCR beta libraries. PCR products were gel purified before sequencing. Under the source paper's analysis protocol: Across samples, 62 TRBV and over 11 TRBJ segments were identified and used for gene usage analysis of CDR3 amino acid clonotypes. COPE and FqMerger were used to merge the filtered high-quality paired reads into contigs. BLAST was used to align contigs to IMGT TRBV, TRBD and TRBJ reference genes, and CDR3 was defined according to IMGT. Highly expanded clones were defined as clonotypes with a frequency above 0.1%. Shannon entropy served as the measure of repertoire diversity, while the Gini coefficient captured V-J evenness. A clonotype was considered public if more than one individual shared it. TCRdb cleaned the public reads at Q25 with fastp, built clones with MiXCR and kept in-frame beta chains. Records with the same CDR3 protein are collapsed into one entry carrying the most frequent genes and DNA. The V and J calls here are based on TCRdb, not the publication. The sample table records approximately 560,000 distinct CDR3 sequences; more than 15% of these occur just once. Clones ranked in the top ten supply around 12% of the sample.

Concerning this clonotype itself: Its antigen target is currently unknown. No clone much larger than this one lies a single base away; base qualities are absent.

A further study also used this sample, focusing on T cells in Graves' hyperthyroidism and ophthalmopathy. Drawing on the second study: Graves' hyperthyroidism was defined as stable when no progression to ophthalmopathy occurred over 18 months of follow-up. Hyperthyroidism patients were newly diagnosed, with disease duration under 2 months, and aged 18 to 65 years. Exclusion was applied to patients with uncontrolled infections, other autoimmune diseases, pregnancy or lactation. Clinical symptoms, serum thyroxine and TRAb, thyroid ultrasound, and orbital computed tomography formed the basis for the diagnoses. The first round of RT-PCR for the TCR CDR3 was performed with the HTBI primer set and the Qiagen OneStep RT-PCR kit. Blood samples also contained most of the expanded thyroid clonotypes (frequency above 0.001), which suggests that blood repertoires may reflect thyroid immune responses. In cross-validation, a model built on a 13 V-J signature told ophthalmopathy apart from stable hyperthyroidism with over 85% sensitivity and approximately 81% specificity, and in testing the same model reached 80%/75%. In validation, progression to ophthalmopathy was predicted by the model with approximately 67% sensitivity and roughly 72% specificity, a median of about 6 months before onset. TCR V-J signatures able to tell the groups apart were searched for in a discovery cohort of 90 to 100 patients, of whom roughly 42 had Graves' ophthalmopathy and around 57 had stable Graves' hyperthyroidism. Prospective prediction of ophthalmopathy was tested in an independent validation cohort of fewer than 20 hyperthyroidism patients and 17 patients who later progressed to ophthalmopathy. The approximately 98 discovery patients were randomly divided into training and test sets at a 7:3 ratio. In about 6 Graves' hyperthyroidism patients, the study also compared T-cell repertoires from thyroid tissue with T-cell repertoires from blood. After blood sampling, hyperthyroidism patients were treated with methimazole at a starting dose of 30 mg daily, and ophthalmopathy patients were treated with high-dose intravenous methylprednisolone. A second multiplex PCR round built the libraries, followed by size selection and purification. The libraries were sequenced on an Illumina HiSeq2000 using paired-end 100 bp reads. Raw data were processed with SOAPnuke, discarding reads with adapters, uncalled bases, mean Phred below 15, or no exact constant-primer or identifier match. High-quality paired reads were merged with COPE v1.2.5, and unique nucleotide sequences were defined as clonotypes. MiTCR v1.1 was used to align clonotypes to the IMGT TRBV, TRBD and TRBJ reference segments. The analysis included only V-J combinations with a frequency above 0.0001, which together covered roughly 99% of the repertoires. A TCS score was defined as the ratio of F50 (clonal expansion) to E x V (chaos), with BLOSUM62-based TCRdist applied between CDR3 peptides within each V-J. Welch's t-statistics and random forest reduced some 510 V-J features to 10 to 15, which were used in a naive Bayes classifier (R e1071). Sample size was not statistically predetermined, and blinding of investigators to group allocation was not performed. According to the paper, TCR Vbeta CDR3 sequencing was carried out on about 140 peripheral blood samples, which came from under 50 ophthalmopathy, about 75 hyperthyroidism and approximately 17 progressor patients.

The sequences come from peripheral blood mononuclear cells (PBMCs), collected at new diagnosis, from a patient treated with antithyroid drugs. The origin of this receptor is a man younger than 30 with Graves disease. Donor details come from another sample of the same person, matched by shared clones. In this chain, TRBV10-1 is recombined with TRBJ2-7, and 9 bases in between align with TRBD2. Here the CDR3 is given as CASSEKSSGRTRREQYF. The bases are TGCGCCAGCAGTGAGAAATCCAGCGGGAGGACTCGAAGGGAGCAGTACTTC.